This T cell receptor (beta chain) was obtained from a study of shared clonotypes between healthy human individuals. Comment on this clone: Its antigen is as yet unknown.

At a deep level, the assay was run. TCRdb's table, derived via immunoSEQ multiplex PCR, lists solely in-frame clones and lacks some. The sample has nearly 1,000,000 clones, about three quarters seen once; the top ten hold around 1.5%. Whole-study results and caveats: Estimated richness was generally greater in naive than memory subsets.

CDR1 and CDR2 (germline): MNHEY, SVGAGI. CDR3 length: 14 amino acids. V was clipped by 6 bases and J by 5 bases; unmatched bases: 7. V gene TRBV6-5 combines with J gene TRBJ1-1; 9 nucleotides align to TRBD1. The clonotype comes from a man between 18 and 35 years old in good health. Sample: memory CD4+ T cells sorted from blood. Documented subset: CD45RA-negative fraction. CDR3 sequence (DNA): TGTGCCAGCAGCCCACAGGGGGCCGGGACTGAAGCTTTCTTT. Protein: CASSPQGAGTEAFF.